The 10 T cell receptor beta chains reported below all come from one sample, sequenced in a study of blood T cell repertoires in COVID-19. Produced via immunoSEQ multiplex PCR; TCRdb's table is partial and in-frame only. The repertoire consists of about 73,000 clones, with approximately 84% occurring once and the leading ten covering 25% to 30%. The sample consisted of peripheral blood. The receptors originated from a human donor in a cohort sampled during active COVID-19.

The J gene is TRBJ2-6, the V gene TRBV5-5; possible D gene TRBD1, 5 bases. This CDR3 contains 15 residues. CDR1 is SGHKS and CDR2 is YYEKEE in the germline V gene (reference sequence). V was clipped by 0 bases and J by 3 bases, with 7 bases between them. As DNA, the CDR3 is TGTGCCAGCAGCTTGGGGACACATGGGGCCAACGTCCTGACTTTC. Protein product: CASSLGTHGANVLTF.

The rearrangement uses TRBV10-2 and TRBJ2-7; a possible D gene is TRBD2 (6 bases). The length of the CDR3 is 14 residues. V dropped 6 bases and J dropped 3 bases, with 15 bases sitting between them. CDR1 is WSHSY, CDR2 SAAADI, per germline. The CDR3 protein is CASRPGLNLYEQYF. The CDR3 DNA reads TGCGCCAGCAGGCCGGGACTGAACCTCTACGAGCAGTACTTC.

Written as DNA, the CDR3 is TGCAGTGCGGGGACAGCGGAAAAACTGTTTTTT. It is translated as CSAGTAEKLFF. The V gene is TRBV20-1, the J gene TRBJ1-4, with 7 bases identical to TRBD1. After removal of 6 bases from V and 8 bases from J, the junction contained 3 bases not matched to a gene. Germline-derived CDR1 and CDR2 are DFQATT and SNEGSKA (reference sequence). CDR3 length: 11 residues.

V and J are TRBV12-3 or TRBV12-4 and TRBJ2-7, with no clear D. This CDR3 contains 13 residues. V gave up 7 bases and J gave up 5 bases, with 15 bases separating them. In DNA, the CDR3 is TGTGCCAGCACCCCGTCAATGGTAGACGAGCAGTACTTC. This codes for CASTPSMVDEQYF.

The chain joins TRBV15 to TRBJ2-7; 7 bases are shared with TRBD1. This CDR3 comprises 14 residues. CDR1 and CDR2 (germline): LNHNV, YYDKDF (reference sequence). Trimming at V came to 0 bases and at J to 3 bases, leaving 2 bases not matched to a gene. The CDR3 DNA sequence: TGTGCCACCAGCAGAGAAGGGGGCGGCTACGAGCAGTACTTC. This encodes CATSREGGGYEQYF.

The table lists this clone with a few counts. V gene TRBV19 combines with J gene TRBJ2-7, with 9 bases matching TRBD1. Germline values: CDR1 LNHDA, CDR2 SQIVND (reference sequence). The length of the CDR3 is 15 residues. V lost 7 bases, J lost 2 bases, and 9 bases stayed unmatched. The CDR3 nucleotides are TGTGCCAGTAAGGTCTCCGGGACAGGGACCTACGAGCAGTACTTC. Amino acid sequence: CASKVSGTGTYEQYF.

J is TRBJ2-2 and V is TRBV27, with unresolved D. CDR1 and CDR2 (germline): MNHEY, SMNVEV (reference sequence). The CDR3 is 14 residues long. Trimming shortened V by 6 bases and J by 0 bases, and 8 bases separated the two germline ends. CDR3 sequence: CASSLGANTGELFF. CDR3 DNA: TGTGCCAGCAGCCTAGGTGCGAACACCGGGGAGCTGTTTTTT.

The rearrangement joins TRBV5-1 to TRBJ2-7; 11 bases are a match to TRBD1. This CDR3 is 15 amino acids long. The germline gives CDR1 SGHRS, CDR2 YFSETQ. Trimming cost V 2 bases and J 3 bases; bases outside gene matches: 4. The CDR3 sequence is CASSLGQGAVYEQYF. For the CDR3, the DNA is TGCGCCAGCAGCTTAGGACAGGGGGCTGTCTACGAGCAGTACTTC.

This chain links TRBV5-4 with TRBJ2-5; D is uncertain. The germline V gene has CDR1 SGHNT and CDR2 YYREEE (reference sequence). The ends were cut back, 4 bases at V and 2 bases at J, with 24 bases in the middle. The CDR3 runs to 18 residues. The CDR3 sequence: CASSRIIQMTRHQETQYF. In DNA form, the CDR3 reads TGTGCCAGCAGCCGAATAATCCAAATGACACGACATCAAGAGACCCAGTACTTC.

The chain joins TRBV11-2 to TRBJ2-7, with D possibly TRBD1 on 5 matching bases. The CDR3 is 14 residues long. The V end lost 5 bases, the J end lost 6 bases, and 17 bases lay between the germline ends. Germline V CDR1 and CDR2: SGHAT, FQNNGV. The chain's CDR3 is CASSPLWGSSEQYF. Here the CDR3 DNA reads TGTGCCAGCAGCCCCTTATGGGGCTCTTCCGAGCAGTACTTC.